The source of this TCR beta chain is a study of identical twins. This CDR3 is built from 16 residues. V was clipped by 8 bases and J by 4 bases; unmatched bases: 12. Germline V gene lookup returns CDR1 MNHEY and CDR2 SVGAGI. Each cDNA held unique molecular identifiers, and template switching gave it a universal primer site. TCRdb itself ran the 5' RACE reads through MiXCR, one entry per CDR3 protein. The sample carries about 100,000 distinct CDR3 sequences, about 5.6% recorded once. Findings and limits, study-wide: Weaker excess twin sharing was observed in beta out-of-frame sequences.

In this sample, this clonotype turned up many times. Its antigen is unknown. The rearrangement joins TRBV6-5 to TRBJ2-1; TRBD2 matches at 9 bases. This clonotype originated in a woman between 45 and 65 years old in good health. The material sequenced was memory T cells sorted from blood. The CDR3 DNA follows: TGTGCCAGCGGTAGCGGGAGTTGGGTTCGGTACAATGAGCAGTTCTTC. It translates to CASGSGSWVRYNEQFF.